Each of the 20 T cell receptor beta chains below was sequenced from the same sample in a study of blood T cell repertoires in COVID-19 (dated by TCRdb to the early 2020s). Library method: the immunoSEQ multiplex PCR assay. TCRdb carries this immuneACCESS record with in-frame sequences only. Its versions omit some clonotypes, under half of them owing to an unresolved V gene in the studies checked, with the rest unexplained. The sample profile shows approximately 290,000 clones; around 89% of them were found once. Together, the top ten hold about 0.8% of the sample. Sequencing was carried out using peripheral blood. The source is a man aged 25 to 40 with acute or convalescent COVID-19.

V usage is TRBV7-3 and J usage is TRBJ2-3; no reliable D call. V lost 5 bases and J lost 2, with 8 bases in between. Per the germline V gene, CDR1 is SGHTA and CDR2 is FQGTGA. The CDR3 has 13 amino acids. The CDR3 DNA is TGTGCCAGCAGCCCCTCTACCACAGATACGCAGTATTTT. It translates to CASSPSTTDTQYF.

The rearrangement links TRBV9 to TRBJ2-3, with D perhaps TRBD1 (5 bases). This CDR3 has 13 amino acids. Trimming shortened V by 7 bases and J by 7 bases, and 16 bases separated the two germline ends. In germline, CDR1 is SGDLS, CDR2 YYNGEE. In nucleotides, the CDR3 is TGTGCCAGCGGGCGTGTGGGGCTAAATACGCAGTATTTT. Its protein product is CASGRVGLNTQYF.

This sequence joins TRBV5-1 and TRBJ2-5; 8 positions match TRBD1. This CDR3 has 16 residues. The germline V gene has CDR1 SGHRS and CDR2 YFSETQ. V lost 2 bases and J lost 5; bases outside the gene matches: 11. The CDR3 protein is CASSLYAGGARETQYF. In nucleotides, the CDR3 is TGCGCCAGCAGCTTATACGCAGGGGGCGCGAGGGAGACCCAGTACTTC. Based on the CDR3 plus reference TRBV5-1 and TRBJ2-5, the full variable domain is KAGVTQTPRYLIKTRGQQVTLSCSPISGHRSVSWYQQTPGQGLQFLFEYFSETQRNKGNFPGRFSGRQFSNSRSEMNVSTLELGDSALYLCASSLYAGGARETQYFGPGTRLLVL.

The chain has TRBV4-1 and TRBJ2-7, with TRBD1 matching over 8 bases. V lost 2 bases, J lost 4 bases, and 7 bases stayed unmatched. Germline V gives CDR1 MGHRA, CDR2 YSYEKL. This CDR3 is 15 amino acids long. Written as DNA, the CDR3 is TGCGCCAGCAGCCAACCGGGACAGGATCTTTACGAGCAGTACTTC. Translation: CASSQPGQDLYEQYF.

The rearrangement links TRBV29-1 to TRBJ2-3, with TRBD2 matching over 9 bases. Per the germline V gene, CDR1 is SQVTM and CDR2 is ANQGSEA. The V and J ends lost 7 bases and 3 bases, in that order; junction bases with no gene match: 8. This CDR3 has 14 residues. The CDR3 DNA is TGCAGCGCTTCGTATACTAGCGGGACAGATACGCAGTATTTT. It is translated as CSASYTSGTDTQYF.

The rearrangement joins TRBV27 to TRBJ1-2; possible D gene TRBD1, 6 bases. The V and J ends lost 3 bases and 4 bases respectively, with 9 bases between them. CDR1 is MNHEY and CDR2 is SMNVEV in the germline V gene (reference sequence). The CDR3 has 13 amino acids. CDR3 in amino acids: CASSFQTGYGYTF. Here the CDR3 DNA reads TGTGCCAGCAGTTTTCAGACAGGCTATGGCTACACCTTC.

This clone was observed a single time. The CDR3 protein is CASSVVDGQGTEQYF. The CDR3 coding sequence is TGTGCCAGCAGCGTAGTAGACGGACAGGGGACCGAGCAGTACTTC. This sequence joins TRBV9 and TRBJ2-7; 9 nucleotides align to TRBD1. CDR1 SGDLS and CDR2 YYNGEE come from the germline V gene. This CDR3 comprises 15 residues. J was trimmed by 6 bases and V by 0 bases; bases with no gene match: 7.

The rearrangement links TRBV5-1 to TRBJ2-6, with TRBD2 matching 7 bases. CDR1 is SGHRS, CDR2 YFSETQ, per germline. Germline trimming cut 4 bases from V and 4 bases from J; bases unmatched to any gene: 5. CDR3 size: 15 residues. The DNA of the CDR3 is TGCGCCAGCAGCCCTAGCGGTACAGGGGCCAACGTCCTGACTTTC. It codes for CASSPSGTGANVLTF.

The chain recombines TRBV4-2 with TRBJ1-2; 11 nucleotides agree with TRBD1. The CDR3 is 16 amino acids. Germline V gene sequence: CDR1 LGHNA, CDR2 YNFKEQ. V lost 1 base, J lost 0 bases, and 1 base stayed unmatched. The CDR3 spells CASSQVGQGANYGYTF. In DNA form, the CDR3 reads TGTGCCAGCAGCCAAGTGGGACAGGGGGCTAACTATGGCTACACCTTC.

This clone was picked up a small number of times. V usage is TRBV6-5 and J usage is TRBJ1-5, with TRBD1 matching 7 bases. J was trimmed by 11 bases and V by 0 bases; bases with no gene match: 7. The CDR3 is 14 amino acids. Germline CDR1 MNHEY, CDR2 SVGAGI. This chain's CDR3 is CASSYSRGQGAQHF. CDR3 in DNA: TGTGCCAGCAGTTACTCGAGGGGGCAGGGGGCCCAGCATTTT.

The chain links TRBV10-3 to TRBJ1-6; 8 nucleotides agree with TRBD1. Germline CDR1 reads ENHRY; CDR2 reads SYGVKD. J gave up 9 bases and V 4 bases, and 2 bases lay outside the gene matches. The CDR3 covers 13 residues. The CDR3, as DNA: TGTGCCATCAGTGGGACAGGGTCTTCACCCCTCCACTTT. Its protein product is CAISGTGSSPLHF.

V gene TRBV19 combines with J gene TRBJ2-1; D not resolved. Trimming took off 1 base at V and 1 base at J, with 17 bases between the two ends. Looked up from germline, CDR1 is LNHDA and CDR2 is SQIVND (reference sequence). The CDR3 spans 18 residues. The CDR3 protein is CASSIGFGGAGSYNEQFF. CDR3 nucleotides: TGTGCCAGTAGTATAGGGTTCGGCGGAGCTGGGTCCTACAATGAGCAGTTCTTC.

This clone was recorded a few times. This chain connects TRBV7-9 to TRBJ2-1; 8 nucleotides match TRBD2. The CDR3 runs to 18 residues. Germline V gives CDR1 SEHNR, CDR2 FQNEAQ (reference sequence). V trimming: 7 bases; J trimming: 1 base; junction bases outside the gene matches: 15. CDR3 DNA sequence: TGTGCCAGCATTCTCGGGCGTGTAGCGGGGCCGTCCTACAATGAGCAGTTCTTC. Amino acids: CASILGRVAGPSYNEQFF.

The sample holds one count of this clone. This chain links TRBV28 with TRBJ2-1; the match to TRBD1 covers 8 bases. Germline CDR1 is MDHEN and CDR2 is SYDVKM. CDR3 length: 14 amino acids. V dropped 6 bases and J dropped 6; count of bases not matched to a gene: 7. CDR3 DNA sequence: TGTGCCAGCAGGCCGGGACAGGCGTCCAATGAGCAGTTCTTC. It translates to CASRPGQASNEQFF.

This chain joins TRBV6-6 and TRBJ2-7; 7 bases are shared with TRBD2. This CDR3 comprises 15 residues. CDR1 is MNHNY, CDR2 SVGAGI, per germline (reference sequence). V dropped 2 bases and J dropped 7; count of bases not matched to a gene: 11. The chain's CDR3 is CASSYNTRLAIEQYF. CDR3 DNA sequence: TGTGCCAGCAGTTACAACACTCGACTAGCAATAGAGCAGTACTTC.

This sequence joins TRBV21-1 and TRBJ2-3; the table's D call, TRBD2, was not checked against the DNA. TRBV21-1 is a known pseudogene. The CDR3 loop spans 16 amino acids. CDR3 amino acids: CASSKARAEVGDTQYF. DNA for the CDR3: TGTGCCAGCAGCAAAGCGCGAGCCGAGGTGGGAGATACGCAGTATTTT.

The genes are TRBV30 and TRBJ1-3; weak D call: TRBD1 (5 bases). CDR1 is GTSNPN, CDR2 SVGIG, per germline (reference sequence). The CDR3 has 12 amino acids. V was pared by 8 bases and J by 2 bases, with 10 bases between. The CDR3 sequence: CAGTLAGNTIYF. CDR3 in DNA: TGTGCCGGGACCCTAGCTGGAAACACCATATATTTT.

The chain recombines TRBV4-1 with TRBJ2-3; D is possibly TRBD2 (5 bases). This CDR3 region has 15 residues. CDR1 is MGHRA, CDR2 YSYEKL, per germline. V was cut by 3 bases and J by 1 base, with 11 bases left in between. The CDR3 nucleotides are TGCGCCAGCAGCCAGACGGGGTGGGGCACAGATACGCAGTATTTT. This encodes CASSQTGWGTDTQYF.

The chain employs TRBV7-9 and TRBJ2-1, with 8 bases identical to TRBD1. Per the germline V gene, CDR1 is SEHNR and CDR2 is FQNEAQ (reference sequence). V lost 5 bases, J lost 8 bases, and 5 bases stayed unmatched. This CDR3 is 13 amino acids long. The CDR3 bases are TGTGCCAGCAGCAAGGGACAGGTCTATGAGCAGTTCTTC. Translating it yields CASSKGQVYEQFF.

As DNA, the CDR3 is TGTGCTAGTGGTTCAAACACCGGGACACTCCGTGGAGATACGCAGTATTTT. Its translation: CASGSNTGTLRGDTQYF. This rearrangement joins TRBV12-5 to TRBJ2-3; the D gene is possibly TRBD1 (6 bases). The CDR3 length is 17 residues. CDR1 is LGHNT, CDR2 FRNRAP, per germline. V shed 4 bases and J shed 5 bases, with 22 bases lying between them.